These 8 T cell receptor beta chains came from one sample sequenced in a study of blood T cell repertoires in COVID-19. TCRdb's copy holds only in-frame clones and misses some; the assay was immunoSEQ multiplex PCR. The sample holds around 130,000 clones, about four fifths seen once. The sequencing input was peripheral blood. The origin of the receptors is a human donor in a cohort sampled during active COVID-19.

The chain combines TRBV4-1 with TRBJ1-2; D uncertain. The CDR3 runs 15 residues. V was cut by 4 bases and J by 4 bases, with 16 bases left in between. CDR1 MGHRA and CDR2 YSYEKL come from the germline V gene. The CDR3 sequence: CASSPAPGSGYGYTF. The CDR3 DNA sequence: TGCGCCAGCAGCCCCGCCCCGGGTTCTGGCTATGGCTACACCTTC.

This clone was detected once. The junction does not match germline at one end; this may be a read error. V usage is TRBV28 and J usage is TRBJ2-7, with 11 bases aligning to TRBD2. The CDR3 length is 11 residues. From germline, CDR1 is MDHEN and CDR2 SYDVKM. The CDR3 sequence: CASSLAGGWDF. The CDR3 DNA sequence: TGTGCCAGCAGCCTAGCGGGGGGCTGGGACTTC. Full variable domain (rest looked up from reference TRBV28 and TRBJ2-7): DVKVTQSSRYLVKRTGEKVFLECVQDMDHENMFWYRQDPGLGLRLIYFSYDVKMKEKGDIPEGYSVSREKKERFSLILESASTNQTSMYLCASSLAGGWDFGPGTRLTVT.

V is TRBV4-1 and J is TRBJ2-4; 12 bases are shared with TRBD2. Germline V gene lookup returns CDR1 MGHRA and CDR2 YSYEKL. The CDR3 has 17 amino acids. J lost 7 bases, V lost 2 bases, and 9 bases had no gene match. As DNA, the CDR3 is TGCGCCAGCAGCCAATATACTAGCGGGGGGAGGGGTAACATTCAGTACTTC. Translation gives CASSQYTSGGRGNIQYF.

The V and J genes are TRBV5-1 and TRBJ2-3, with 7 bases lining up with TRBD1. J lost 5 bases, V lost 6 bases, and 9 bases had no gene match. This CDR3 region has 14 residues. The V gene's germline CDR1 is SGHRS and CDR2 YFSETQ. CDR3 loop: CASTQDRFEDTQYF. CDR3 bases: TGCGCCAGCACCCAGGACAGGTTTGAAGATACGCAGTATTTT.

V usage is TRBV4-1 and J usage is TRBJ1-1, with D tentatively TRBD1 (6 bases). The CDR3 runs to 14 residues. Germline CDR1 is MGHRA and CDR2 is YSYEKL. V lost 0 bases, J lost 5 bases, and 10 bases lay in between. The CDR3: CASSQERGMTEAFF. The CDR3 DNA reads TGCGCCAGCAGCCAAGAGAGGGGGATGACTGAAGCTTTCTTT.

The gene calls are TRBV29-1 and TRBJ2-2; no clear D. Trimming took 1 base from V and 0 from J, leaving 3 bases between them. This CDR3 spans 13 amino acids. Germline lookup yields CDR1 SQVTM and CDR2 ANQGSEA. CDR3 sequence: CSVEGTNTGELFF. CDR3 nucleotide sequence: TGCAGCGTTGAAGGTACGAACACCGGGGAGCTGTTTTTT.

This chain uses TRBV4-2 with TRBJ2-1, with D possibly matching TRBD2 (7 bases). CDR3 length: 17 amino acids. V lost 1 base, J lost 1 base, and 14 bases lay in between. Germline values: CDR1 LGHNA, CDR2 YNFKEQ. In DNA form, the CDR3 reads TGTGCCAGCAGCCAAGGGCGGGGGCGGGGGTCCTACAATGAGCAGTTCTTC. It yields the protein CASSQGRGRGSYNEQFF.

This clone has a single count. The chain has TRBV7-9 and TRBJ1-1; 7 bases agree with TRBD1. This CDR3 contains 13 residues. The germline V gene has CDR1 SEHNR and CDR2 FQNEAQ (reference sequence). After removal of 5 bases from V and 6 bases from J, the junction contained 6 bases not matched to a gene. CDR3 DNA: TGTGCCAGCAGCGCCGGGACAGTCGCTGAAGCTTTCTTT. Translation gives CASSAGTVAEAFF.